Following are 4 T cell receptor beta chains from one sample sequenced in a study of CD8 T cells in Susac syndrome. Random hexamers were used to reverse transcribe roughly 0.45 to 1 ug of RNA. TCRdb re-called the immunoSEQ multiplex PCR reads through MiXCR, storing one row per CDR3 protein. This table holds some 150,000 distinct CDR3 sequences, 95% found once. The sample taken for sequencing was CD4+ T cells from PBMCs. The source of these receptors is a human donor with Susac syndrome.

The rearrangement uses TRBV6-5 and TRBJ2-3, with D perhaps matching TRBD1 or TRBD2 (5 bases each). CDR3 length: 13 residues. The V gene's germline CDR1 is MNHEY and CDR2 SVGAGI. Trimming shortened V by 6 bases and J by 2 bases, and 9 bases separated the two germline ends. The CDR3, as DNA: TGTGCCAGCAGACGGGACCTCACAGATACGCAGTATTTT. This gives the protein CASRRDLTDTQYF.

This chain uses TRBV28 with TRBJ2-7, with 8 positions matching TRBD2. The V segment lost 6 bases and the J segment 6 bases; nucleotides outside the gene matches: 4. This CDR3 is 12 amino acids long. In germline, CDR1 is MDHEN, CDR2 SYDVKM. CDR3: CASRAGVGEQYF. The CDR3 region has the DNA TGTGCCAGCAGAGCGGGGGTGGGCGAGCAGTACTTC.

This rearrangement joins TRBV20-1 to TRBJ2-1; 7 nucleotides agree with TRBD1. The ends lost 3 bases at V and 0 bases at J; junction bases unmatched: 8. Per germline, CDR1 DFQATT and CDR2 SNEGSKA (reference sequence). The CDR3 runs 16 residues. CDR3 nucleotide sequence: TGCAGTGCTAGGTTACTGACAGGGAGCTCCTACAATGAGCAGTTCTTC. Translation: CSARLLTGSSYNEQFF.

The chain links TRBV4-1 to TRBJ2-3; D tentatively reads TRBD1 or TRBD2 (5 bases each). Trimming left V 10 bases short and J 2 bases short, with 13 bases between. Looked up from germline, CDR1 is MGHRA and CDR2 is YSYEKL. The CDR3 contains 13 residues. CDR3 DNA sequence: TGCGCCACCCGGGACCACAACACAGATACGCAGTATTTT. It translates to CATRDHNTDTQYF.